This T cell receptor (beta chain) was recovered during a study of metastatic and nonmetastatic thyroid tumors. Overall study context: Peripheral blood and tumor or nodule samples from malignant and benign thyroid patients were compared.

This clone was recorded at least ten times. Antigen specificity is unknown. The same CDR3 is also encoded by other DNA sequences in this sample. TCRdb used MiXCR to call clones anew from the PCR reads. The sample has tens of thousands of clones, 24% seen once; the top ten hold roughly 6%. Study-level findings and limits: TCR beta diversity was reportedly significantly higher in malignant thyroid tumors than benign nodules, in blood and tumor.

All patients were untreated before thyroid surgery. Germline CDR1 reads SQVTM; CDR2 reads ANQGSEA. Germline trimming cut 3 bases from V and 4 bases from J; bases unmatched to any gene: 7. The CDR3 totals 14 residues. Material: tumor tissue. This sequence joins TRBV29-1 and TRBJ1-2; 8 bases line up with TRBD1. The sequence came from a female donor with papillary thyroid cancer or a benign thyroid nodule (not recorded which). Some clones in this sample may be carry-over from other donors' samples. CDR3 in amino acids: CSVEWTGNAYGYTF. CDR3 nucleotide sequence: TGCAGCGTTGAGTGGACAGGGAACGCCTATGGCTACACCTTC.